These 32 T cell receptor beta chains were sequenced from one sample in a study of control samples from healthy donors and cancer patients. Profiled with immunoSEQ multiplex PCR; TCRdb holds only in-frame clones, not every one. In the table there are tens of thousands of clones, approximately 90% of which are singletons. Sequenced input: PBMCs. The receptors were sampled from a man aged 60 to 69 with colorectal cancer.

The V call is TRBV27, the J call TRBJ1-6; 7 positions agree with TRBD1. CDR1 is MNHEY, CDR2 SMNVEV, per germline (reference sequence). J gave up 9 bases and V 0 bases, and 8 bases lay outside the gene matches. The CDR3 has 16 residues. The CDR3 protein is CASSLSRGRGFSPLHF. CDR3 in DNA: TGTGCCAGCAGTTTATCGAGAGGCAGGGGGTTTTCACCCCTCCACTTT.

This sequence joins TRBV30 and TRBJ1-5; D unresolved. Looked up from germline, CDR1 is GTSNPN and CDR2 is SVGIG (reference sequence). The CDR3 length is 13 residues. V shed 0 bases and J shed 9 bases, with 12 bases lying between them. CDR3 sequence reads: CAWSVDAQRPQHF. DNA of the CDR3: TGTGCCTGGAGTGTGGACGCCCAAAGGCCCCAGCATTTT.

This chain joins TRBV12-5 and TRBJ2-1; possibly TRBD1 for D (6 bases). There are 16 residues in the CDR3. The V gene lost 0 bases and the J gene lost 6 bases, with 15 bases spanning the gap. Germline CDR1 and CDR2: LGHNT and FRNRAP. The CDR3 DNA is TGTGCTAGTGGTTTGGTGAGGACAGACTGGATCAATGAGCAGTTCTTC. Residues: CASGLVRTDWINEQFF.

CDR3 loop: CASSSKGGSYNEQFF. CDR3 nucleotide sequence: TGTGCCAGCAGCTCTAAGGGGGGCTCCTACAATGAGCAGTTCTTC. The chain uses TRBV9 and TRBJ2-1; perhaps D is TRBD1 or TRBD2 (6 bases each). This CDR3 spans 15 amino acids. Trimming left V 4 bases short and J 0 bases short, with 11 bases between. Looked up from germline, CDR1 is SGDLS and CDR2 is YYNGEE.

V gene TRBV11-2 combines with J gene TRBJ2-1; 7 nucleotides match TRBD2. The CDR3 spans 12 residues. CDR1 is SGHAT, CDR2 FQNNGV, per germline. The trim removed 8 bases at V and 10 bases at J, leaving 8 bases unmatched. CDR3: CASSKGREEQFF. In DNA form, the CDR3 reads TGTGCCAGCTCGAAGGGGCGGGAGGAGCAGTTCTTC. The entire variable domain, with the rest obtained from reference TRBV11-2 and TRBJ2-1, is as follows: EAGVAQSPRYKIIEKRQSVAFWCNPISGHATLYWYQQILGQGPKLLIQFQNNGVVDDSQLPKDRFSAERLKGVDSTLKIQPAKLEDSAVYLCASSKGREEQFFGPGTRLTVL.

This sequence joins TRBV6-1 and TRBJ2-7; 7 bases align to TRBD1. The length of the CDR3 is 14 residues. V shed 2 bases, J shed 2 bases, and the junction held 3 bases outside the gene matches. Germline CDR1 reads MNHNS; CDR2 reads SASEGT. CDR3 amino acids: CASSETGETYEQYF. CDR3 sequence (DNA): TGTGCCAGCAGTGAAACAGGGGAGACCTACGAGCAGTACTTC.

The chain links TRBV7-2 to TRBJ1-4, with 10 bases aligning to TRBD1. Germline V gene data show CDR1 as SGHTA and CDR2 as FQGNSA. J gave up 0 bases and V 1 base, and 5 bases lay outside the gene matches. The CDR3 has 18 residues. Here the CDR3 reads CASSLEGTGAATNEKLFF. CDR3 coding DNA: TGTGCCAGCAGCTTAGAAGGGACAGGGGCAGCAACTAATGAAAAACTGTTTTTT. Supplemented by reference TRBV7-2 and TRBJ1-4, the full variable domain reads GAGVSQSPSNKVTEKGKDVELRCDPISGHTALYWYRQSLGQGLEFLIYFQGNSAPDKSGLPSDRFSAERTGGSVSTLTIQRTQQEDSAVYLCASSLEGTGAATNEKLFFGSGTQLSVL.

This rearrangement joins TRBV6-2 or TRBV6-3 to TRBJ2-4; D is unclear. In germline, CDR1 is MNHEY, CDR2 SVGEGT. CDR3 length equals 16 residues. V lost 2 bases and J lost 1, with 12 bases in between. CDR3 nucleotide sequence: TGTGCCAGCAGTTACCCCCTAGTTTGGGCCAAAAACATTCAGTACTTC. Translating gives CASSYPLVWAKNIQYF.

The V call is TRBV19, the J call TRBJ2-2, with D uncertain. Germline V gene sequence: CDR1 LNHDA, CDR2 SQIVND (reference sequence). The CDR3 consists of 13 residues. Trimming took off 7 bases at V and 3 bases at J, with 9 bases between the two ends. The CDR3 DNA sequence: TGTGCCAGTAAGCCTCGGGACACCGGGGAGCTGTTTTTT. This translates into CASKPRDTGELFF.

V is TRBV18 and J is TRBJ2-7, with 9 bases lining up with TRBD1. Germline values: CDR1 KGHSH, CDR2 LQKENI. The CDR3 consists of 15 residues. Unmatched junction bases numbered 9, after V lost 6 bases and J lost 3 bases. CDR3 coding DNA: TGTGCCAGCTCCCCCCGGGACAGGGTTTTCTACGAGCAGTACTTC. Amino acids: CASSPRDRVFYEQYF.

The genes are TRBV10-3 and TRBJ1-6, with D unclear. The CDR3 length is 13 residues. The V end lost 0 bases, the J end lost 8 bases, and 5 bases lay between the germline ends. The germline V gene has CDR1 ENHRY and CDR2 SYGVKD. The CDR3 region has the DNA TGTGCCATCAGTGAGTCTTTAGATTCACCCCTCCACTTT. Encoded protein: CAISESLDSPLHF.

This chain links TRBV6-6 with TRBJ2-7; tentatively, D is TRBD1 or TRBD2 (5 bases each). The V and J ends lost 4 bases and 3 bases respectively, with 10 bases between them. Germline CDR1 MNHNY, CDR2 SVGAGI (reference sequence). CDR3 size: 13 residues. The CDR3 region is CASSSGTNYEQYF. Here the CDR3 DNA reads TGTGCCAGCAGTTCAGGGACCAACTACGAGCAGTACTTC.

The gene calls are TRBV4-1 and TRBJ2-7; possibly TRBD1 for D (6 bases). Germline lookup yields CDR1 MGHRA and CDR2 YSYEKL. With 4 bases removed from V and 5 bases from J, the gap between germline ends came to 15 bases. CDR3 size: 14 residues. The chain's CDR3 is CASSPDQGNDEQYF. DNA for the CDR3: TGCGCCAGCAGCCCTGATCAGGGGAACGACGAGCAGTACTTC.

This chain's CDR3 is CASSLGGTYNEQFF. CDR3 bases: TGTGCCAGCAGCTTAGGGGGGACCTACAATGAGCAGTTCTTC. J is TRBJ2-1 and V is TRBV7-8; the D gene could be TRBD1 or TRBD2 (5 bases each). CDR1 SGHVS and CDR2 FQNEAQ come from the germline V gene. The CDR3 has 14 residues. V lost 1 base and J 2 bases, leaving 6 bases between the germline ends.

This chain joins TRBV19 and TRBJ1-2; tentatively, D is TRBD1 (6 bases). Trimming cost V 1 base and J 6 bases, with 12 bases left between them. This CDR3 has 14 amino acids. In germline, CDR1 is LNHDA, CDR2 SQIVND (reference sequence). The CDR3 sequence: CASSIVLGADGYTF. CDR3 sequence (DNA): TGTGCCAGTAGTATAGTGCTGGGGGCGGATGGCTACACCTTC. The full variable domain, in which reference TRBV19 and TRBJ1-2 provide the parts outside the CDR3, is DGGITQSPKYLFRKEGQNVTLSCEQNLNHDAMYWYRQDPGQGLRLIYYSQIVNDFQKGDIAEGYSVSREKKESFPLTVTSAQKNPTAFYLCASSIVLGADGYTFGSGTRLTVV.

The V and J genes are TRBV7-9 and TRBJ2-1, with TRBD1 identical over 9 bases. Germline V gives CDR1 SEHNR, CDR2 FQNEAQ (reference sequence). This CDR3 comprises 15 residues. V lost 8 bases and J lost 8; bases outside the gene matches: 13. This CDR3 reads CASGWGTGPPDEQFF. The DNA for the CDR3 is TGTGCCAGCGGTTGGGGGACAGGGCCCCCGGATGAGCAGTTCTTC.

The chain has TRBV15 and TRBJ1-3, with 10 bases aligning to TRBD1. Trimming at V came to 2 bases and at J to 4 bases, leaving 5 bases not matched to a gene. CDR1 is LNHNV and CDR2 is YYDKDF in the germline V gene (reference sequence). This CDR3 spans 16 amino acids. The CDR3 loop is CATSRPSDRGGNTIYF. CDR3 sequence (DNA): TGTGCCACCAGCAGACCCTCGGACAGGGGGGGAAACACCATATATTTT.

This clone has only one observation. The chain combines TRBV7-2 with TRBJ2-1; TRBD2 aligns across 8 bases. Germline CDR1 is SGHTA and CDR2 is FQGNSA. Losses at the gene ends were 5 bases for V and 6 bases for J; bases not matched to a gene: 12. The CDR3 consists of 16 residues. The CDR3 here is CASSLGRRGGPNEQFF. Here the CDR3 DNA reads TGTGCCAGCAGCCTCGGACGTCGCGGGGGGCCCAATGAGCAGTTCTTC.

This chain connects TRBV2 to TRBJ2-5; possibly TRBD1 for D (6 bases). V lost 8 bases and J 3 bases, leaving 13 bases between the germline ends. The germline gives CDR1 SNHLY, CDR2 FYNNEI. The CDR3 covers 13 residues. The CDR3 here is CASRRDTEETQYF. DNA for the CDR3: TGTGCCAGCCGCCGGGACACCGAAGAGACCCAGTACTTC. The full variable domain, completed using reference TRBV2 and TRBJ2-5, is EPEVTQTPSHQVTQMGQEVILRCVPISNHLYFYWYRQILGQKVEFLVSFYNNEISEKSEIFDDQFSVERPDGSNFTLKIRSTKLEDSAMYFCASRRDTEETQYFGPGTRLLVL.

CDR3 amino acids: CASSSGQNYNSPLHF. The CDR3 DNA follows: TGTGCCAGCAGCTCGGGACAGAACTATAATTCACCCCTCCACTTT. The chain joins TRBV9 to TRBJ1-6, with 7 bases that match TRBD1. After removal of 4 bases from V and 3 bases from J, the junction contained 4 bases not matched to a gene. CDR3 length: 15 residues. CDR1 is SGDLS, CDR2 YYNGEE, per germline.

This clone occurred a few times. The chain couples TRBV7-2 to TRBJ2-1, with 9 bases fitting TRBD1. This CDR3 contains 15 residues. The germline gives CDR1 SGHTA, CDR2 FQGNSA. V shed 5 bases, J shed 5 bases, and the junction held 7 bases outside the gene matches. CDR3 coding DNA: TGTGCCAGCAGCCAAGCCGGGACAGGGAACAATGAGCAGTTCTTC. It specifies CASSQAGTGNNEQFF.

V is TRBV5-1 and J is TRBJ2-1; TRBD2 matches at 8 bases. Trimming at V came to 3 bases and at J to 9 bases, leaving 5 bases not matched to a gene. Per germline, CDR1 SGHRS and CDR2 YFSETQ. This CDR3 is built from 13 residues. CDR3 bases: TGCGCCAGCAGCTGGGCGGGGGGCCCTGAGCAGTTCTTC. Amino acids: CASSWAGGPEQFF. Using reference TRBV5-1 and TRBJ2-1 for the parts outside the CDR3, the full variable domain is KAGVTQTPRYLIKTRGQQVTLSCSPISGHRSVSWYQQTPGQGLQFLFEYFSETQRNKGNFPGRFSGRQFSNSRSEMNVSTLELGDSALYLCASSWAGGPEQFFGPGTRLTVL.

This clone qualifies as medium-sized. The chain carries TRBV7-2 and TRBJ2-7, with TRBD1 matching over 8 bases. This CDR3 spans 15 amino acids. The germline CDR1 and CDR2 sequences are SGHTA and FQGNSA. V lost 0 bases, J lost 4 bases, and 5 bases stayed unmatched. CDR3 residues: CASSLAGQGLYEQYF. The CDR3 coding sequence is TGTGCCAGCAGCTTAGCTGGACAGGGCTTATACGAGCAGTACTTC.

The chain links TRBV30 to TRBJ1-5; no definite D call. CDR3 size: 13 residues. Germline CDR1 and CDR2: GTSNPN and SVGIG (reference sequence). Trimming removed 2 bases from V and 5 bases from J, with 10 bases in between. The CDR3 nucleotides are TGTGCCTGGAGTAGGCAGGCCCATCAGCCCCAGCATTTT. Translating it yields CAWSRQAHQPQHF. Based on the CDR3 plus reference TRBV30 and TRBJ1-5, the full variable domain is SQTIHQWPATLVQPVGSPLSLECTVEGTSNPNLYWYRQAAGRGLQLLFYSVGIGQISSEVPQNLSASRPQDRQFILSSKKLLLSDSGFYLCAWSRQAHQPQHFGDGTRLSIL.

The chain links TRBV19 to TRBJ1-6; TRBD1 agrees at 9 bases. V shed 5 bases and J 9 bases; nucleotides not matched to a gene: 5. CDR3 length equals 14 residues. Looked up from germline, CDR1 is LNHDA and CDR2 is SQIVND (reference sequence). CDR3 nucleotides: TGTGCCAGTAGTCCGGGACAGGGAGTTTCACCCCTCCACTTT. Amino acids: CASSPGQGVSPLHF.

This chain joins TRBV4-3 and TRBJ2-7; 7 positions match TRBD1. V was clipped by 2 bases and J by 3 bases; unmatched bases: 13. The CDR3 has 17 amino acids. CDR1 is LGHNA, CDR2 YSLEER, per germline. Written as DNA, the CDR3 is TGCGCCAGCAGCCAACGACAAGACAGGGAAGGCGTCTACGAGCAGTACTTC. It yields the protein CASSQRQDREGVYEQYF.

The chain employs TRBV18 and TRBJ2-2, with D perhaps TRBD1 (5 bases). This CDR3 comprises 15 residues. V gave up 2 bases and J gave up 11 bases, with 18 bases separating them. Germline V gene lookup returns CDR1 KGHSH and CDR2 LQKENI. CDR3 sequence (DNA): TGTGCCAGCTCACCAGCCCACCGGGCCAGGGAAGAGCTGTTTTTT. Encoded protein: CASSPAHRAREELFF.

The J gene is TRBJ2-7, the V gene TRBV19; 11 bases are a match to TRBD2. Germline CDR1 is LNHDA and CDR2 is SQIVND (reference sequence). This CDR3 has 16 residues. The J segment lost 0 bases and the V segment lost 7 bases, leaving 8 bases of the junction unmatched. As DNA, the CDR3 is TGTGCCAGTACCACGACTAGCGGGGCACACTCCTACGAGCAGTACTTC. Its protein product is CASTTTSGAHSYEQYF.

The J gene is TRBJ1-5, the V gene TRBV19; maybe TRBD1 (5 bases). Germline CDR1 and CDR2: LNHDA and SQIVND (reference sequence). The CDR3 has 15 amino acids. Trimming took 7 bases from V and 2 from J, leaving 15 bases between them. The CDR3 reads CASNGGGARNQPQHF. In nucleotides, the CDR3 is TGTGCCAGTAACGGCGGCGGGGCGCGCAATCAGCCCCAGCATTTT.

With regard to this clone: The same CDR3 is also encoded by other DNA sequences in this sample. V is TRBV18 and J is TRBJ2-6, with 9 bases lining up with TRBD2. Germline V gene sequence: CDR1 KGHSH, CDR2 LQKENI. The CDR3 spans 19 residues. Trimming cost V 0 bases and J 4 bases; bases outside gene matches: 10. CDR3 loop: CASSPPRAGGPPGANVLTF. The CDR3 bases are TGTGCCAGCTCACCACCGAGAGCGGGGGGCCCCCCGGGGGCCAACGTCCTGACTTTC.

This chain connects TRBV7-9 to TRBJ1-2; 7 nucleotides line up with TRBD1. CDR3 size: 14 residues. J was trimmed by 3 bases and V by 5 bases; bases with no gene match: 6. From germline, CDR1 is SEHNR and CDR2 FQNEAQ (reference sequence). CDR3 bases: TGTGCCAGCAGCACCGGGACAGAGTACTATGGCTACACCTTC. It yields the protein CASSTGTEYYGYTF.

The J gene is TRBJ1-3, the V gene TRBV7-2; D is uncertain. Trimming left V 3 bases short and J 3 bases short, with 12 bases between. The CDR3 runs to 15 residues. Germline V gene data show CDR1 as SGHTA and CDR2 as FQGNSA. CDR3 nucleotide sequence: TGTGCCAGCAGCTTGGGGAGTCAGGTTGGAAACACCATATATTTT. Translation: CASSLGSQVGNTIYF.